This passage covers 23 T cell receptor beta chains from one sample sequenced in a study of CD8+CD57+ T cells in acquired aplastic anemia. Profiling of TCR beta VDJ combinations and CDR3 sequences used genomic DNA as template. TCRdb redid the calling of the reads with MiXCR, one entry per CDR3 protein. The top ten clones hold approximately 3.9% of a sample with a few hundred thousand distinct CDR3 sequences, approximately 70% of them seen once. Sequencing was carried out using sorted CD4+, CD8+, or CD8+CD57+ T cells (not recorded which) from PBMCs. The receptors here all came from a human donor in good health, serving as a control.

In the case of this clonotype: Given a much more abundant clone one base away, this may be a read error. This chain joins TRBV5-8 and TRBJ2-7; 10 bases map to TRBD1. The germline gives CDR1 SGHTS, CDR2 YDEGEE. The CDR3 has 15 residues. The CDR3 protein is CASSLSRGQGVEQCF. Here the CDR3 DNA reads TGTGCCAGCAGCCTGTCGAGAGGACAGGGGGTCGAGCAGTGCTTC.

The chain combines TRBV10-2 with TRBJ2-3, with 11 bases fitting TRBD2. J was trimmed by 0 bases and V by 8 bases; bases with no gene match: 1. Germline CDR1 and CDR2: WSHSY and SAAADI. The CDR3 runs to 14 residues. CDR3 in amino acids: CASGLAGSTDTQYF. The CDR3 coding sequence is TGCGCCAGCGGACTAGCGGGTAGCACAGATACGCAGTATTTT.

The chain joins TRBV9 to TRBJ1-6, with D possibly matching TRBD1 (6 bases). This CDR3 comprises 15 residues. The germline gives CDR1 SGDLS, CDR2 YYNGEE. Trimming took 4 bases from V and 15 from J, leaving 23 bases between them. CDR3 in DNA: TGTGCCAGCAGCCCCCGGACTAGCGGGGGCGGGCACCTCCACTTT. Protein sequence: CASSPRTSGGGHLHF.

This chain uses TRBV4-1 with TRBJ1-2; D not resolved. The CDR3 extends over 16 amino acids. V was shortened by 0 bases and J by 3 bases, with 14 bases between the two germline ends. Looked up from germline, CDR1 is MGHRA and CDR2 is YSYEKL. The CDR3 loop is CASSQDAGYGYYGYTF. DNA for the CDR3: TGCGCCAGCAGCCAAGACGCCGGGTATGGTTACTATGGCTACACCTTC.

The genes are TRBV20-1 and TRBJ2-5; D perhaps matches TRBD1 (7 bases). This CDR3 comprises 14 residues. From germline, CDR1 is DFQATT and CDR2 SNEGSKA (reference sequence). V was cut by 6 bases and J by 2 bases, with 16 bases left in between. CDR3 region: CSAGGGVGQETQYF. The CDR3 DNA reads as TGCAGTGCAGGGGGCGGGGTAGGTCAAGAGACCCAGTACTTC.

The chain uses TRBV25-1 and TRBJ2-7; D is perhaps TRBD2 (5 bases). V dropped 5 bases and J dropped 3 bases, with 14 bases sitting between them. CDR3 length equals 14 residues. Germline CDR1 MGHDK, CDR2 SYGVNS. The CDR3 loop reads CASSLREEVYEQYF. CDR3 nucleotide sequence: TGTGCCAGCAGTTTACGGGAAGAAGTCTACGAGCAGTACTTC.

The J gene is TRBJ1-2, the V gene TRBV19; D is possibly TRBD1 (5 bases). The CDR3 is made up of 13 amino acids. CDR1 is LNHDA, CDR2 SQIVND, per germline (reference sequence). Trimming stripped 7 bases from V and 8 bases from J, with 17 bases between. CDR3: CASTTAPGRGYTF. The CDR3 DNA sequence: TGTGCCAGTACTACAGCGCCGGGACGCGGCTACACCTTC.

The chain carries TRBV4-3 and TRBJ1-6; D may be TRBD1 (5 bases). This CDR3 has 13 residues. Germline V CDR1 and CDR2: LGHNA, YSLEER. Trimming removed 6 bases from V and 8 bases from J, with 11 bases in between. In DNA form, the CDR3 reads TGCGCCAGCAGGCAGGGAGTGGATTCACCCCTCCACTTT. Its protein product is CASRQGVDSPLHF.

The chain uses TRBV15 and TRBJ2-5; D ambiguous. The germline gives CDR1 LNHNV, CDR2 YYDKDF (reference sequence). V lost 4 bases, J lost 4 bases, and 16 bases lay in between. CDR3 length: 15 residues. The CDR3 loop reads CATSIDSVCAETQYF. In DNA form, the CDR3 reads TGTGCCACCAGCATAGATTCTGTGTGTGCAGAGACCCAGTACTTC.

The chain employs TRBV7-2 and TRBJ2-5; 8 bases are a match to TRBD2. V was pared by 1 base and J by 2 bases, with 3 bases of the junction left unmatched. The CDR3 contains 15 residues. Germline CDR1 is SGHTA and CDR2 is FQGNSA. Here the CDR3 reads CASSLGGGPQETQYF. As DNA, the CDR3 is TGTGCCAGCAGCTTAGGCGGGGGGCCACAAGAGACCCAGTACTTC.

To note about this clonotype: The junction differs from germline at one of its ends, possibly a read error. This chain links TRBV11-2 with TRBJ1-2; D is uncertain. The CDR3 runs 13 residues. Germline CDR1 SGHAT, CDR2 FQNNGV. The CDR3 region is CASSLGGSEGYTF. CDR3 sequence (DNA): TGCGCCAGCAGCTTGGGTGGTAGCGAAGGCTACACCTTC.

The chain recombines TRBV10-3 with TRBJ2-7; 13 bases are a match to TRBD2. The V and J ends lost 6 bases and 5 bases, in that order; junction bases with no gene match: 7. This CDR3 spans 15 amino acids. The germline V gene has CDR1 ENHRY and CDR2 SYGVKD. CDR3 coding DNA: TGTGCCATCAGCCCGGGACTAGCGGGATTCGACGAGCAGTACTTC. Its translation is CAISPGLAGFDEQYF.

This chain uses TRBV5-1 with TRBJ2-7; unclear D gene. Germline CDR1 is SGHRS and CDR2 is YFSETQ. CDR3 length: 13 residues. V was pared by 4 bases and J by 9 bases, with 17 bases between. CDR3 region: CASSNTLRQRQYF. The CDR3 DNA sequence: TGCGCCAGCAGCAATACGTTGAGGCAGAGGCAGTACTTC.

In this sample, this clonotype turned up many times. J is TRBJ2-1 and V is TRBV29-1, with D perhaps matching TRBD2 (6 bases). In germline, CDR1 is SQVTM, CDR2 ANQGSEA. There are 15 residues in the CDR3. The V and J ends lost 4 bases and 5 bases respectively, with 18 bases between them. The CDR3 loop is CSVGTPAGLNNEQFF. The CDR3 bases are TGCAGCGTTGGCACACCCGCGGGACTCAACAATGAGCAGTTCTTC.

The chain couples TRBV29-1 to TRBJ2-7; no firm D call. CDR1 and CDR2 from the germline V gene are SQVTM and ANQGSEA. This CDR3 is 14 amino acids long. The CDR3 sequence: CASNAATSGFEQYF. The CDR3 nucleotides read TGCGCCAGCAATGCTGCGACATCGGGCTTCGAGCAGTACTTC.

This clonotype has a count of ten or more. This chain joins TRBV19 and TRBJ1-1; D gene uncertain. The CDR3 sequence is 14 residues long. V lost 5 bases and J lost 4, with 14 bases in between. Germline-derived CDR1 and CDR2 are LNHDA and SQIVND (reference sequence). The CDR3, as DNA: TGTGCCAGTAGTTGGGATCAGGTCGGCACTGAAGCTTTCTTT. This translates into CASSWDQVGTEAFF.

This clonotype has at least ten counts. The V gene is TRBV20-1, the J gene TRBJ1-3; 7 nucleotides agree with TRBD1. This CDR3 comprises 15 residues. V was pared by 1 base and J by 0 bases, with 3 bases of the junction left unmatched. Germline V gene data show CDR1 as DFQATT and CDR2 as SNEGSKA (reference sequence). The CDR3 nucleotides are TGCAGTGCTAGAGTAGACAGGGACTCTGGAAACACCATATATTTT. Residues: CSARVDRDSGNTIYF.

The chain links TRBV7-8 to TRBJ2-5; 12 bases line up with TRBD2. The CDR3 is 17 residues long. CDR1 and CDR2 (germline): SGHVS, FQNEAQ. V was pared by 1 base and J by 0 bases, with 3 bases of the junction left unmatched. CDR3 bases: TGTGCCAGCAGCTTAGGCCTAGCGGGAGGGAACCAAGAGACCCAGTACTTC. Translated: CASSLGLAGGNQETQYF.

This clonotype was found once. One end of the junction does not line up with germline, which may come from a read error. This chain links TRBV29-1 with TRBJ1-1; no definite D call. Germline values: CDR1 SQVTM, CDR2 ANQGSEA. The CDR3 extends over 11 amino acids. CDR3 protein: CSVTGLTDAFF. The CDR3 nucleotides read TGCAGCGTTACCGGGCTGACTGACGCTTTCTTT. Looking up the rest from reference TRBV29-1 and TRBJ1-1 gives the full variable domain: SAVISQKPSRDICQRGTSLTIQCQVDSQVTMMFWYRQQPGQSLTLIATANQGSEATYESGFVIDKFPISRPNLTFSTLTVSNMSPEDSSIYLCSVTGLTDAFFGQGTRLTVV.

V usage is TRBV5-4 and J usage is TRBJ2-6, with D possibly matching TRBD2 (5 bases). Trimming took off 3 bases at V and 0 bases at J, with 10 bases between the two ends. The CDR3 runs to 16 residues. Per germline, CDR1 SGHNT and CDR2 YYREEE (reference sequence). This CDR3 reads CASSSARGSGANVLTF. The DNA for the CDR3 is TGTGCCAGCAGCTCGGCACGGGGCTCTGGGGCCAACGTCCTGACTTTC. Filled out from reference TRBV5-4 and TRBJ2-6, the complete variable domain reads ETGVTQSPTHLIKTRGQQVTLRCSSQSGHNTVSWYQQALGQGPQFIFQYYREEENGRGNFPPRFSGLQFPNYSSELNVNALELDDSALYLCASSSARGSGANVLTFGAGSRLTVL.

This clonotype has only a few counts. This CDR3 reads CSARDTRGSGKQYF. The CDR3 region has the DNA TGCAGTGCTAGAGACACCCGAGGTAGCGGAAAGCAGTACTTC. This sequence joins TRBV20-1 and TRBJ2-7; tentatively, D is TRBD2 (6 bases). The CDR3 extends over 14 amino acids. Germline loops: CDR1 DFQATT, CDR2 SNEGSKA (reference sequence). Trimming took 0 bases from V and 8 from J, leaving 17 bases between them.

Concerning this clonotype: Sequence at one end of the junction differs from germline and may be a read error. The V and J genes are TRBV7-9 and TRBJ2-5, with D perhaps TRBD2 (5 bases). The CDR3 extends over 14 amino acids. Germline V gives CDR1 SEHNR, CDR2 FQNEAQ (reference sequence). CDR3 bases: TGTGCCAGCAGCGCTCAGCGGAACTGCGAGCCGCACTTCTTC. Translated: CASSAQRNCEPHFF.

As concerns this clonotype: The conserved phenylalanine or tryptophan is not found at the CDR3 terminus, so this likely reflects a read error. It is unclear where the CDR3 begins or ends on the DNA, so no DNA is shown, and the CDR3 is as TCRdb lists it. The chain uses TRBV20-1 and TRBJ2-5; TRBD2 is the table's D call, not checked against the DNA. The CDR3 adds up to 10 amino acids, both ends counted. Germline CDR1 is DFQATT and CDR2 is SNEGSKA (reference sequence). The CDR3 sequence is CSARGFGPRL.